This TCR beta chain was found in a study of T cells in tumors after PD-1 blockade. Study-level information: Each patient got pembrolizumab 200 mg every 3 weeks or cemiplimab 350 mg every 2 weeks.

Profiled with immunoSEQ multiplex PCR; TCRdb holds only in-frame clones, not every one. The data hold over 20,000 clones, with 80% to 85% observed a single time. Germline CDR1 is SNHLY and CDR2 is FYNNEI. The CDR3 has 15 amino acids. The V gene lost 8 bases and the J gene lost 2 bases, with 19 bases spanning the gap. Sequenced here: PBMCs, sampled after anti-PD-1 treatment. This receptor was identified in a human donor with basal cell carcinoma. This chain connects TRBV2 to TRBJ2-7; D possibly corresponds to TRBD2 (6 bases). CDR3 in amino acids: CASRGRGSGPYEQYF. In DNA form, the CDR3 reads TGTGCCAGCCGTGGGCGGGGTAGCGGACCCTACGAGCAGTACTTC. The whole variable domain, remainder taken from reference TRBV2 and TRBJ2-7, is EPEVTQTPSHQVTQMGQEVILRCVPISNHLYFYWYRQILGQKVEFLVSFYNNEISEKSEIFDDQFSVERPDGSNFTLKIRSTKLEDSAMYFCASRGRGSGPYEQYFGPGTRLTVT.